By its share, the clone carrying this T cell receptor beta chain is medium-sized (0.01 to 0.1%). Its antigen remains unknown. These data belong to a study of early T cells in non-severe SARS-CoV-2 infection. Study information: Investigators sequenced bulk RNA drawn from unsorted whole blood, and chains remained unpaired. Study outcomes and limitations: Sequences matched to VDJdb favored anti-spike CD8 responses, while private and CD4 specificities were missed.

TCRdb analysed the 5' RACE reads with MiXCR anew, one entry per CDR3 protein. The sample includes 25,000 to 30,000 distinct CDR3 sequences, 5.8% of them seen just once. Germline values: CDR1 SGHDT, CDR2 YYEEEE. The CDR3 sequence is 14 residues long. Trimming removed 2 bases from V and 4 bases from J, with 10 bases in between. Sequencing input: whole blood. V usage is TRBV5-6 and J usage is TRBJ1-5; possible D gene TRBD1, 6 bases. The source of this sequence is an adult who was a healthcare worker with PCR-confirmed SARS-CoV-2 infection or an uninfected control (not recorded which). The CDR3 DNA follows: TGTGCCAGCAGCTTAGGACAGCAGAATCAGCCCCAGCATTTT. Protein: CASSLGQQNQPQHF. The full variable domain, its missing parts supplied by reference TRBV5-6 and TRBJ1-5, is DAGVTQSPTHLIKTRGQQVTLRCSPKSGHDTVSWYQQALGQGPQFIFQYYEEEERQRGNFPDRFSGHQFPNYSSELNVNALLLGDSALYLCASSLGQQNQPQHFGDGTRLSIL.